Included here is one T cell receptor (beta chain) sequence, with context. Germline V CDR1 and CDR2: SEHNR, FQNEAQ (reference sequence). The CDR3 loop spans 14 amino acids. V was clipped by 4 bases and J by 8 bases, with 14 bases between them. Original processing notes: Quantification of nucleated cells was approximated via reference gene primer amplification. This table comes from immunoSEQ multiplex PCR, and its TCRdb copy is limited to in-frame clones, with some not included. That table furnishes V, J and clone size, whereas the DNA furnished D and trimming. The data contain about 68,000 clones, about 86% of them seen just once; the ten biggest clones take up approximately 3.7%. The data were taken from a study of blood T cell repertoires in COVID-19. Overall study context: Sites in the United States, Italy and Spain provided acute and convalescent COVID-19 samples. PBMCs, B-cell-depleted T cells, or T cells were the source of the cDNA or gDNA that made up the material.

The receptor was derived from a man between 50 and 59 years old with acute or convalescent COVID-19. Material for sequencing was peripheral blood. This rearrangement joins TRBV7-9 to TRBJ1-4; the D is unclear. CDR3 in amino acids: CASSSEGGLEKLFF. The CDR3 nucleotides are TGTGCCAGCAGCTCAGAGGGAGGTCTGGAAAAACTGTTTTTT.